These T cell receptor beta chains were read from a single sample in a study. MiXCR, run by TCRdb on the RT-PCR reads, gives a single entry per CDR3 protein. In the table there are about 700,000 distinct CDR3 sequences, 14% of which are singletons. Specimen: memory CD4+ T cells from blood. Receptors originate from a female donor in good health, serving as a healthy control. CDR3s include the opening cysteine and the closing phenylalanine or tryptophan. Each record gives: CDR3 DNA, CDR3 protein, V gene, J gene, clone size, D gene. The D gene is left open where the match is weak. Some rows have no size entry. The others give once, few or many, or a class for an expanded clone.

TGCGCCAGCAGCTTCCGGCAGTACTTC,CASSFRQYF,TRBV5-1,TRBJ2-7,-,-
TGCAGTGCGAGGACAGGCGACACCATATATTTT,CSARTGDTIYF,TRBV20-1,TRBJ1-3,-,TRBD1
TGCAGTGCCGTCGGGGATCGCTACAATGAGCAGTTCTTC,CSAVGDRYNEQFF,TRBV20-1,TRBJ2-1,many,-
TGTGCCAGCAGCTTAGATCGTACAGCCGGGGCGCGAGGCGAGCTGTTTTTT,CASSLDRTAGARGELFF,TRBV11-2,TRBJ2-2,few,-
TGTGCCAGCAGTTACTCCCCTAAACAGGGGAGAGGCTACTATTGCTACACCTTC,CASSYSPKQGRGYYCYTF,TRBV6-5,TRBJ1-2,-,TRBD1
TGTGCCAGCAGACTAAGCGGGGCGAGCACAGATACGCAGTATTTT,CASRLSGASTDTQYF,TRBV2,TRBJ2-3,few,TRBD2
TGTGCCATCAGGAAAACAGGGGAGACTAGCGCTGGTGAGCAGTTCTTC,CAIRKTGETSAGEQFF,TRBV10-3,TRBJ2-1,many,-
TGTGCCAGCAGCAGGATACGAGAGACCCAGTACTTC,CASSRIRETQYF,TRBV7-9,TRBJ2-5,few,-
TGCAGTGTCTCGGACTCGGGGAAAGGTTACAATGAGCAGTTCTTC,CSVSDSGKGYNEQFF,TRBV20-1,TRBJ2-1,few,-
TGTGCCAGCAGCCTAGGGACAGGCGTAAACATTCAGTACTTC,CASSLGTGVNIQYF,TRBV3-1,TRBJ2-4,once,TRBD1
TGTGCCAGCAGCGTAGAAGCGGTGAGCTCCTACGAGCAGTACTTC,CASSVEAVSSYEQYF,TRBV9,TRBJ2-7,few,-
TGTGCCAGCAGTTGGACAGGCGACGCTAACTATGGCTACACCTTC,CASSWTGDANYGYTF,TRBV6-5,TRBJ1-2,-,TRBD1
TGTGCCAGCAGCCAAGCCGGGACAGGGGTGGTCACCGGGGAGCTGTTTTTT,CASSQAGTGVVTGELFF,TRBV14,TRBJ2-2,-,TRBD1
TGCGCCAGCAGCGCAGACAGGTCCTATGGCTACACCTTC,CASSADRSYGYTF,TRBV10-2,TRBJ1-2,few,-
TGTGCCAGCAGCCCCCCCGGGAGCGTGGGTGGCTACACCTTC,CASSPPGSVGGYTF,TRBV3-1,TRBJ1-2,many,-
TGTGCCAGCTGCGACCCCGACAGGGATTATGAAGCTTTCTTT,CASCDPDRDYEAFF,TRBV6-2/TRBV6-3,TRBJ1-1,-,TRBD1
TGTGCCAGCAGTTACTCATGGGACAGCAGCTCCTACAATGAGCAGTTCTTC,CASSYSWDSSSYNEQFF,TRBV6-7,TRBJ2-1,many,TRBD1
TGTGCCAGCAGCGAGACAGGGGGCGGAGAGACCCAGTACTTC,CASSETGGGETQYF,TRBV9,TRBJ2-5,-,TRBD1
TGTGCCTCCGGGCGGGGCAGTTCCCCCATGGTGAACACCGGGGAGCTGTTTTTT,CASGRGSSPMVNTGELFF,TRBV9,TRBJ2-2,many,-
TGCAGTGCTAGAGATCCGGGATCTGGAAACACCATATATTTT,CSARDPGSGNTIYF,TRBV20-1,TRBJ1-3,few,-
TGTGCCAGCAGTAAACAGGGGGTGAGCACAGATACGCAGTATTTT,CASSKQGVSTDTQYF,TRBV2,TRBJ2-3,-,TRBD1
TGCAGTGGGGCAGGCGAGGGAGCCTCCTACAATGAGCAGTTCTTC,CSGAGEGASYNEQFF,TRBV20-1,TRBJ2-1,many,-
TGCAGTGTAGAGCCCTACAATGAGCAGTTCTTC,CSVEPYNEQFF,TRBV20-1,TRBJ2-1,many,-
TGCAGTGCTAGCGGTTCTAGCGGGAGGATAGATACGCAGTATTTT,CSASGSSGRIDTQYF,TRBV20-1,TRBJ2-3,-,TRBD2
TGCAGCGTTAAGAGGCTGGGGACTAGCGGGAGGGGCACAGATACGCAGTATTTT,CSVKRLGTSGRGTDTQYF,TRBV29-1,TRBJ2-3,many,TRBD2
TGCAGTGCAACAGCCTTCCGGGACAGGGCATACAATGAGCAGTTCTTC,CSATAFRDRAYNEQFF,TRBV20-1,TRBJ2-1,many,TRBD1
TGCAGCGTTGTGGAGAGGGACAGGGTTGGCAATCAGCCCCAGCATTTT,CSVVERDRVGNQPQHF,TRBV29-1,TRBJ1-5,-,TRBD1
TGCGCCAGCAGCCAACAGTTACTCGCAGAGTGCTATGAGCAGTTCTTC,CASSQQLLAECYEQFF,TRBV4-3,TRBJ2-1,-,-
TGTGCCAGCAGCACTCCCTCGACCTCCAGACAGTCACAAGCTTTCTTT,CASSTPSTSRQSQAFF,TRBV12-3/TRBV12-4,TRBJ1-1,many,-
TGTGCCAGCAGTTTAGAGTTCACCGACACTGAAGCTTTCTTT,CASSLEFTDTEAFF,TRBV12-3/TRBV12-4,TRBJ1-1,-,-
TGTGCCAGCAGCTCGGGACAGGGCGGGGATATTGGGGAGCTGTTTTTT,CASSSGQGGDIGELFF,TRBV9,TRBJ2-2,-,TRBD1
TGCGCCAGCAGCCAAGCCCATGCTGGTGTACACGAGCAGTACTTC,CASSQAHAGVHEQYF,TRBV4-3,TRBJ2-7,many,-
TGTGCCAGCAGTTTCAACGGACTCGCCTACGAGCAGTACTTC,CASSFNGLAYEQYF,TRBV27,TRBJ2-7,few,-
TGCGCCAGCAGCACCCGGGACAGGGGGCAGGGTGGCTACACCTTC,CASSTRDRGQGGYTF,TRBV5-1,TRBJ1-2,few,TRBD1
TGTGCCACCAGCAGGCGGTCGGGACAGGTGACAGATACGCAGTATTTT,CATSRRSGQVTDTQYF,TRBV15,TRBJ2-3,many,TRBD1
TGTGCCATCAGTGTGGCTCAAGGGACTGAAGCTTTCTTT,CAISVAQGTEAFF,TRBV10-3,TRBJ1-1,few,-
TGTGCCAGCAGTCCGTACTATAGCAATCAGCCCCAGCATTTT,CASSPYYSNQPQHF,TRBV6-5,TRBJ1-5,many,-
TGTGCCAGCATGTTGGGGGCTGGAAACACCATATATTTT,CASMLGAGNTIYF,TRBV7-9,TRBJ1-3,few,-
TGCGCCAGCAGCTTGAGAGCAGCATACAATGAGCAGTTCTTC,CASSLRAAYNEQFF,TRBV5-1,TRBJ2-1,-,-
TGTGCCAGCAGCCTTAAACCCACAGATACGCAGTATTTT,CASSLKPTDTQYF,TRBV4-2,TRBJ2-3,many,-